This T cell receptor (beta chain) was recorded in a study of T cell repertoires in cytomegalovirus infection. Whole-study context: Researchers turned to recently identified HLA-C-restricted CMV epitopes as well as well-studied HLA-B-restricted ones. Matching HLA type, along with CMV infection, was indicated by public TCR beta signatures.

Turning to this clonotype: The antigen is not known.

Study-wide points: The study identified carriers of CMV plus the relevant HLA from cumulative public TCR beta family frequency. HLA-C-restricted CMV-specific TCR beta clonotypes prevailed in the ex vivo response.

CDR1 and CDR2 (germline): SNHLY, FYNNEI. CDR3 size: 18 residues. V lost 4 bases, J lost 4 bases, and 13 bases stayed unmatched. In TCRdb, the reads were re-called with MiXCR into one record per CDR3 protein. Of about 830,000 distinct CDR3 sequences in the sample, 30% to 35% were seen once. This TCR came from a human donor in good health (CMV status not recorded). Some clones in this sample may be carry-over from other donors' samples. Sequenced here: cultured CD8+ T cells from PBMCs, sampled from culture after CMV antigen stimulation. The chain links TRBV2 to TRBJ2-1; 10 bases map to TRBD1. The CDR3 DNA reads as TGTGCCAGCAGTGGGGTCAAGGACAGGGGGAAGGGGTACAATGAGCAGTTCTTC. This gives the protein CASSGVKDRGKGYNEQFF.